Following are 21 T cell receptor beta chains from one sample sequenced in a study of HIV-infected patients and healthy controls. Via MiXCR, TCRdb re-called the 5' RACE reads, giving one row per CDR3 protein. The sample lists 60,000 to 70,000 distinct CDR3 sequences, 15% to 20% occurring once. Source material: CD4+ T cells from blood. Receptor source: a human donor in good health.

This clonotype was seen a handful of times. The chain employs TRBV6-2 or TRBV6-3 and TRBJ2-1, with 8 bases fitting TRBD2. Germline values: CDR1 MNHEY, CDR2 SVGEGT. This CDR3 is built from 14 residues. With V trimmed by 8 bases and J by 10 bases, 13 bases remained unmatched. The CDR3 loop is CASWRGDHLWEQFF. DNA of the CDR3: TGTGCCAGCTGGCGGGGGGATCACCTTTGGGAGCAGTTCTTC.

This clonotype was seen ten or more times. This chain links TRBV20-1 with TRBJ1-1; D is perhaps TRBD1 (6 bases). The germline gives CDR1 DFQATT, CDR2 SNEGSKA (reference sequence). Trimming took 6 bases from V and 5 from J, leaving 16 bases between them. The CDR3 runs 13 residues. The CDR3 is CSARDRRGTEAFF. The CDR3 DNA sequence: TGCAGTGCCCGAGACAGGAGAGGAACTGAAGCTTTCTTT.

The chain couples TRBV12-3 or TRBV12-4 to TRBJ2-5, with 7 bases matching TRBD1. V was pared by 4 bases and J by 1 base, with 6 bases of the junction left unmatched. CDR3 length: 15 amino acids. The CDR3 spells CASSSLRDSQETQYF. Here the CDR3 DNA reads TGTGCCAGCAGTTCCCTCCGGGACAGCCAAGAGACCCAGTACTTC.

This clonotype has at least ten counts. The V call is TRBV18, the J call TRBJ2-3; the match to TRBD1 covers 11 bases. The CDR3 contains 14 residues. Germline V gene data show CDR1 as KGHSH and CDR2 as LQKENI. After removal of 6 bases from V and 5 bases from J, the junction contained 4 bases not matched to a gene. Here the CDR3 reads CASSSGTGGDTQYF. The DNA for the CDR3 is TGTGCCAGCTCGTCCGGGACAGGGGGAGATACGCAGTATTTT.

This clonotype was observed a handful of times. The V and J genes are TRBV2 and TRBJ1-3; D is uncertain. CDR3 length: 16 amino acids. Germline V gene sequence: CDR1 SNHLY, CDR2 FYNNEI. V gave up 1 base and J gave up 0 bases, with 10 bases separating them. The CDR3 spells CASSEEQTYSGNTIYF. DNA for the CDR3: TGTGCCAGCAGTGAAGAACAGACATACTCTGGAAACACCATATATTTT.

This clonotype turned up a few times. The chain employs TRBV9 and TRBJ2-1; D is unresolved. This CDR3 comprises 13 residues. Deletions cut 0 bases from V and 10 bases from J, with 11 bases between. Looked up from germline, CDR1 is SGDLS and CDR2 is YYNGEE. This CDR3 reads CASSVEVWGEQFF. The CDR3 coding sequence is TGTGCCAGCAGCGTAGAAGTATGGGGAGAGCAGTTCTTC.

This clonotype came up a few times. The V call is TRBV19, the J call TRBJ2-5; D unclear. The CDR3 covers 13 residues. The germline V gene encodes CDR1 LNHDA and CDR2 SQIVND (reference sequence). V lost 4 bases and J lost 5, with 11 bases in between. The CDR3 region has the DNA TGTGCCAGTAGTAACAATCGGATCGAGACCCAGTACTTC. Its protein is CASSNNRIETQYF. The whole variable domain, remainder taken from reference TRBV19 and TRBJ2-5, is DGGITQSPKYLFRKEGQNVTLSCEQNLNHDAMYWYRQDPGQGLRLIYYSQIVNDFQKGDIAEGYSVSREKKESFPLTVTSAQKNPTAFYLCASSNNRIETQYFGPGTRLLVL.

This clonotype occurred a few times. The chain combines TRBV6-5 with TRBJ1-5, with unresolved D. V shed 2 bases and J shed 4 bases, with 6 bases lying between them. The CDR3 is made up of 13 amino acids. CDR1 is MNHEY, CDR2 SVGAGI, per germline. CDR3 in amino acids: CASSYERNQPQHF. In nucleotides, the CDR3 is TGTGCCAGCAGTTACGAGCGGAATCAGCCCCAGCATTTT.

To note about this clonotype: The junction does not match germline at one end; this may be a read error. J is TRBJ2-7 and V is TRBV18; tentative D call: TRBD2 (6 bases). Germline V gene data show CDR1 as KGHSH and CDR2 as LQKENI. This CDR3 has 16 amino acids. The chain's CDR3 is CASSPGMEGLTYEQNF. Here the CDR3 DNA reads TGTGCCAGCTCACCGGGAATGGAGGGGCTGACCTACGAGCAGAACTTC.

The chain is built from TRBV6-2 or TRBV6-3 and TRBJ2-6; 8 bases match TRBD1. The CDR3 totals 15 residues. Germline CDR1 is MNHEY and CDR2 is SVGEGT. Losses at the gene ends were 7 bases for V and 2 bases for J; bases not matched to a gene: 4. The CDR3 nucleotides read TGTGCCAGCAACTTACAGGGGGCTGGGGCCAACGTCCTGACTTTC. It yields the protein CASNLQGAGANVLTF.

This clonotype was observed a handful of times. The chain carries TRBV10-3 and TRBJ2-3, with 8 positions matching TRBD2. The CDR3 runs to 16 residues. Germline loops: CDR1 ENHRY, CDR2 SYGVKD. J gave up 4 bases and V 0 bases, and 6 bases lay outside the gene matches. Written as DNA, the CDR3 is TGTGCCATCAGTGAGTCGGCCAGCGGGAGCCCAGATACGCAGTATTTT. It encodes CAISESASGSPDTQYF.

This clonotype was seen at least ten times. CDR3 sequence (DNA): TGTGCCAGCAGTGATACAACAGCCGTCTATGGCTACACCTTC. Protein sequence: CASSDTTAVYGYTF. The chain employs TRBV2 and TRBJ1-2; D remains ambiguous. Germline V gene sequence: CDR1 SNHLY, CDR2 FYNNEI. V was clipped by 3 bases and J by 4 bases, with 12 bases between them. CDR3 length: 14 amino acids.

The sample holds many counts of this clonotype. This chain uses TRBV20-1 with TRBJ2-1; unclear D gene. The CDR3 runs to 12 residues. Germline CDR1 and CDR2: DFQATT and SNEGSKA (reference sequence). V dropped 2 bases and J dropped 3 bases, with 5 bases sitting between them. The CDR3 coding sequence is TGCAGTGCTAGAAAGGACTACAATGAGCAGTTCTTC. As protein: CSARKDYNEQFF.

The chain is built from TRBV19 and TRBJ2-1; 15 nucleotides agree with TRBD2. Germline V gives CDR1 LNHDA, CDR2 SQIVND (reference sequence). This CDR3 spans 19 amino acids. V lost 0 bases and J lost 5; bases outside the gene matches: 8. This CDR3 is CASSIEPPGLAGGDNEQFF. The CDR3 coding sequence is TGTGCCAGTAGTATAGAGCCACCGGGACTAGCGGGAGGAGACAATGAGCAGTTCTTC.

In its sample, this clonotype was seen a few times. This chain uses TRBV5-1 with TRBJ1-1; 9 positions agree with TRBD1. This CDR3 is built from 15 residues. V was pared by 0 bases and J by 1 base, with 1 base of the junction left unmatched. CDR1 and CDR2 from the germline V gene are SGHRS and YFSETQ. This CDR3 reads CASSLGDRANTEAFF. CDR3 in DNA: TGCGCCAGCAGCTTGGGGGACAGGGCGAACACTGAAGCTTTCTTT. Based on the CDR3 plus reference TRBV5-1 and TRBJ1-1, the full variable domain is KAGVTQTPRYLIKTRGQQVTLSCSPISGHRSVSWYQQTPGQGLQFLFEYFSETQRNKGNFPGRFSGRQFSNSRSEMNVSTLELGDSALYLCASSLGDRANTEAFFGQGTRLTVV.

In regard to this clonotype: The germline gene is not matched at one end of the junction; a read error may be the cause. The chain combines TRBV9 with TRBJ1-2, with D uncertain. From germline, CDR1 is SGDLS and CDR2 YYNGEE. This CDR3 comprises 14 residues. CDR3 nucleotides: TGTGCCAGCAGCCCCCGCCTCGGTGGCTATGTCTACACCTTC. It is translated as CASSPRLGGYVYTF.

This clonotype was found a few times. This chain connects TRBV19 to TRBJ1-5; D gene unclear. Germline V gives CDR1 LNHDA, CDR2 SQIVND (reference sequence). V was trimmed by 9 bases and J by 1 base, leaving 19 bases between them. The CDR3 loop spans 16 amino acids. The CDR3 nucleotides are TGTGCCAGCAGCGGGGAAGGGATTCTCAGCAATCAGCCCCAGCATTTT. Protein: CASSGEGILSNQPQHF.

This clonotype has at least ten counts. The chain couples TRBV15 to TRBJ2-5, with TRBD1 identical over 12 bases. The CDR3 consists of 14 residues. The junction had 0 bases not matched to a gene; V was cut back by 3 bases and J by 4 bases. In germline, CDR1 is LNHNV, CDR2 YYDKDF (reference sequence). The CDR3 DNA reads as TGTGCCACCAGCAGGGGACAGGGGGCAGAGACCCAGTACTTC. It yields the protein CATSRGQGAETQYF. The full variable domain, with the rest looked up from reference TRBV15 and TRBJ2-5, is DAMVIQNPRYQVTQFGKPVTLSCSQTLNHNVMYWYQQKSSQAPKLLFHYYDKDFNNEADTPDNFQSRRPNTSFCFLDIRSPGLGDTAMYLCATSRGQGAETQYFGPGTRLLVL.

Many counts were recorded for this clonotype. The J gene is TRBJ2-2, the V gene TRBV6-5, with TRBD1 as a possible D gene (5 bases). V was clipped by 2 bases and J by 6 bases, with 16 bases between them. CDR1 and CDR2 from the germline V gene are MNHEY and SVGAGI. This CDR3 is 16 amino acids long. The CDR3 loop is CASSYRQSKWSGELFF. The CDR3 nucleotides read TGTGCCAGCAGTTACAGACAGTCGAAATGGTCCGGGGAGCTGTTTTTT.

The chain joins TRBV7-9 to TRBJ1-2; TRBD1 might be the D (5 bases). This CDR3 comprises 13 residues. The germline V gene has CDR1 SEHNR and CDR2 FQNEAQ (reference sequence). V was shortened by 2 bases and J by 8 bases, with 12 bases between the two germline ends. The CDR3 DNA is TGTGCCAGCAGCTTATTGTCAGGGTACGGCTACACCTTC. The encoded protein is CASSLLSGYGYTF.

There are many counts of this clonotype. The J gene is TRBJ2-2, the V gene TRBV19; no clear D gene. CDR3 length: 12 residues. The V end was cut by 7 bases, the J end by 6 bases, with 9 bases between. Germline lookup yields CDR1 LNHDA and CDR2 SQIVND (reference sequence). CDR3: CASKGTAGELFF. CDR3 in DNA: TGTGCCAGTAAGGGAACGGCCGGGGAGCTGTTTTTT.